This T cell receptor beta chain was captured in a study of shared T cell receptors in the human thymus. The repertoire was sequenced with immunoSEQ multiplex PCR; TCRdb's copy has only in-frame clones and lacks some. Of 72,000 or so clones listed, more than 90% are singletons. CDR1 and CDR2 (germline): SGHAT, FQNNGV. V was pared by 5 bases and J by 15 bases, with 14 bases between. The CDR3 is 11 amino acids. This clone was counted a single time. V usage is TRBV11-2 and J usage is TRBJ2-1; D is tentatively TRBD1 or TRBD2 (5 bases each). The specimen was thymocytes. The clonotype comes from a human donor. DNA for the CDR3: TGTGCCAGCAGCCGGGGACCCGTACGGTTCTTC. Protein: CASSRGPVRFF.